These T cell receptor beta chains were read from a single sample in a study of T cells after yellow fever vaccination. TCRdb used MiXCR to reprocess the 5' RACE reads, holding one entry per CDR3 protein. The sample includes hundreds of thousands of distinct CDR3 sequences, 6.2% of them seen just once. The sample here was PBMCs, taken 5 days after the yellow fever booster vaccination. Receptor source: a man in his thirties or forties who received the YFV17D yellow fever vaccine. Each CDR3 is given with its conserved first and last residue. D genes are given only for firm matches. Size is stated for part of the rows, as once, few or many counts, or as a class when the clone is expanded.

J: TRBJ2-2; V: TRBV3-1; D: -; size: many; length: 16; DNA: TGTGCCACCTCCTCCCCGGTGGGGGCGTTCACCGGGGAGCTGTTTTTT; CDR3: CATSSPVGAFTGELFF
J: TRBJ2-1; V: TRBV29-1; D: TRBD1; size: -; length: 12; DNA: TGCAGCGGGGGACAGGGCCAGAATGAGCAGTTCTTC; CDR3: CSGGQGQNEQFF
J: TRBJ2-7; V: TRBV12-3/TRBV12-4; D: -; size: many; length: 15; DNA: TGTGCCAGCAGTTTATCCCCCGGGACTGGCCGAGAGCAGTACTTC; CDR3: CASSLSPGTGREQYF
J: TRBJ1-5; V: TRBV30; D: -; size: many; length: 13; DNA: TGTGCCTGGAGTGTGGGCGTTACTCAGCCCCAGCATTTT; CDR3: CAWSVGVTQPQHF
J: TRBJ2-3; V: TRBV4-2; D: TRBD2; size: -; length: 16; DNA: TGTGCCAGCAGCCCCATAGCGGGAGGGGGCACAGATACGCAGTATTTT; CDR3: CASSPIAGGGTDTQYF
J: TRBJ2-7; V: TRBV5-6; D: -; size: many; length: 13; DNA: TGTGCCAGCAGCCACGCGGGGGCGGACGAGCAGTACTTC; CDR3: CASSHAGADEQYF
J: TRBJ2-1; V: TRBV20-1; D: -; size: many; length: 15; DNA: TGCAGTGCTGTAGACATCCAAAGGCTCTACAATGAGCAGTTCTTC; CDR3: CSAVDIQRLYNEQFF
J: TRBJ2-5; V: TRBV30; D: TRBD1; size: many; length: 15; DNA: TGTGCCTGGAGTGTGGGAGACAGGGTCCAAGAGACCCAGTACTTC; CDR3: CAWSVGDRVQETQYF
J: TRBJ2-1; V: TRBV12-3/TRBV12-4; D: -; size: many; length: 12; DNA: TGTGCCAGCAGGGGAGTGAACAATGAGCAGTTCTTC; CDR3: CASRGVNNEQFF
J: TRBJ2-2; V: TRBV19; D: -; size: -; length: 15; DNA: TGTGCCAGTAGTATGCGGACGACGAACACCGGGGAGCTGTTTTTT; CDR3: CASSMRTTNTGELFF
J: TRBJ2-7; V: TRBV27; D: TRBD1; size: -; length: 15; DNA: TGTGCCAGCAGTCTCCCCGGGACAGGGCCGGGCGAGCAGTACTTC; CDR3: CASSLPGTGPGEQYF
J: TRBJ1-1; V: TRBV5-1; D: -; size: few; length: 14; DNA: TGCGCCAGCAGCAGTTTGACAGAGAACACTGAAGCTTTCTTT; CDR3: CASSSLTENTEAFF
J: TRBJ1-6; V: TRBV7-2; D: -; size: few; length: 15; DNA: TGTGCCAGCAGACTTGACAGGCTCGGAAATTCACCCCTCCACTTT; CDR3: CASRLDRLGNSPLHF
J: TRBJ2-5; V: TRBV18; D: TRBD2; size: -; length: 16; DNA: TGTGCCAGCTCACCTATCGCGGGAGCGGGTTGGGAGACCCAGTACTTC; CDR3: CASSPIAGAGWETQYF
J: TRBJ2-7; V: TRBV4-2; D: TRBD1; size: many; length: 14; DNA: TGTGCCAGCAGCCAGGGACAGGGGGCATATGAGCAGTACTTC; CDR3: CASSQGQGAYEQYF
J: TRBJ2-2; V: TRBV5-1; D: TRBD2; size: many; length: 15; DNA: TGCGCCAGCAGCGCCACTAGCGGGAGTACCGGGGAGCTGTTTTTT; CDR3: CASSATSGSTGELFF
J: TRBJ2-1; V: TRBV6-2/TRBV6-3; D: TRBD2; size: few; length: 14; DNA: TGTGCCAGCAGCTATGGACTAGCGGGAGTTGAGCAGTTCTTC; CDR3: CASSYGLAGVEQFF
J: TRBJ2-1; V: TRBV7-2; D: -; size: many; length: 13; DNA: TGTGCCAGCAGTACTGATCTCTACAATGAGCAGTTCTTC; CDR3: CASSTDLYNEQFF
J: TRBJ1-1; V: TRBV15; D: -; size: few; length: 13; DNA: TGTGCCACCAGCAGAGTCGGGGGCACTGAAGCTTTCTTT; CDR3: CATSRVGGTEAFF
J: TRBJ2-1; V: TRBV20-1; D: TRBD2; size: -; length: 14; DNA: TGCAGTGCTAGAGATCTATCTAGCGGGATGGCGCTGTTCTTC; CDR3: CSARDLSSGMALFF